One sample yielded the 25 T cell receptor beta chains listed below, sequenced in a study of metastatic and nonmetastatic thyroid tumors. Using MiXCR, TCRdb reanalyzed the PCR reads. Of approximately 90,000 clones in the sample, more than 9.5% were seen once. No treatment had been given to any patient before thyroid surgery. Sequencing was performed on blood. These receptors were obtained from a female donor with papillary thyroid cancer or a benign thyroid nodule (not recorded which). Some clones in this sample may be carry-over from other donors' samples.

This clone has ten or more counts. The chain joins TRBV5-1 to TRBJ1-3; D gene ambiguous. The CDR3 sequence is 15 residues long. From germline, CDR1 is SGHRS and CDR2 YFSETQ. V was pared by 7 bases and J by 1 base, with 15 bases between. The CDR3 spells CASGDVGGSGNTIYF. In DNA, the CDR3 is TGCGCCAGCGGGGATGTGGGCGGTTCTGGAAACACCATATATTTT.

This clone was recorded many times. This chain uses TRBV9 with TRBJ1-1; D is uncertain. Germline V gives CDR1 SGDLS, CDR2 YYNGEE. The V gene lost 0 bases and the J gene lost 3 bases, with 9 bases spanning the gap. The CDR3 totals 14 residues. The CDR3 DNA is TGTGCCAGCAGCGTAGAAGCACACGACACTGAAGCTTTCTTT. This gives the protein CASSVEAHDTEAFF.

Remarks on this clone: The junction differs from germline at one of its ends, possibly a read error. This chain joins TRBV11-2 and TRBJ2-1; D is perhaps TRBD2 (6 bases). The CDR3 consists of 16 residues. Germline V gene data show CDR1 as SGHAT and CDR2 as FQNNGV. The CDR3 sequence is CASSSVAARSYNEQFF. CDR3 sequence (DNA): TGTGCTAGCAGCTCCGTAGCGGCGAGATCCTACAATGAGCAGTTCTTC.

There are many counts of this clone. The chain joins TRBV19 to TRBJ2-3; D is undetermined. Germline V lookup: CDR1 LNHDA, CDR2 SQIVND (reference sequence). This CDR3 is built from 15 residues. Trimming took off 1 base at V and 0 bases at J, with 8 bases between the two ends. CDR3 bases: TGTGCCAGTAGTATAGGAGGCGTTAGCACAGATACGCAGTATTTT. Translating it yields CASSIGGVSTDTQYF.

The rearrangement uses TRBV12-3 or TRBV12-4 and TRBJ2-2; 7 bases fit TRBD2. With V trimmed by 4 bases and J by 6 bases, 5 bases remained unmatched. The CDR3 has 14 amino acids. CDR3 amino acids: CASSWGLSAGELFF. CDR3 DNA sequence: TGTGCCAGCAGTTGGGGACTATCTGCCGGGGAGCTGTTTTTT.

This clone was seen ten or more times. The gene calls are TRBV30 and TRBJ1-5; D might be TRBD1 (5 bases). Germline V gene sequence: CDR1 GTSNPN, CDR2 SVGIG (reference sequence). The CDR3 runs to 17 residues. Trimming removed 3 bases at V and 0 bases at J, with 18 bases between. The CDR3 DNA follows: TGTGCCTGGAGACCCTACCGTTGGACACTTAGCAATCAGCCCCAGCATTTT. This translates into CAWRPYRWTLSNQPQHF.

The sample holds a few counts of this clone. Here the CDR3 omits its conserved ending phenylalanine or tryptophan, so a read error is the likely source. This chain links TRBV6-4 with TRBJ2-7, with 10 bases matching TRBD1. V shed 6 bases, J shed 5 bases, and the junction held 10 bases outside the gene matches. CDR1 and CDR2 from the germline V gene are MRHNA and SNTAGT. The CDR3 is 15 amino acids. CDR3 in amino acids: CASSRRWTGGDEQYS. The CDR3 nucleotides are TGTGCCAGCAGCAGGAGGTGGACAGGGGGAGACGAGCAGTACTCC.

This clone was seen ten or more times. This chain joins TRBV24-1 and TRBJ1-6; 7 positions match TRBD1. There are 13 residues in the CDR3. Germline V gene data show CDR1 as KGHDR and CDR2 as SFDVKD. The junction had 3 bases not matched to a gene; V was cut back by 7 bases and J by 7 bases. This CDR3 is CATRRDSNSPLHF. The DNA for the CDR3 is TGTGCCACCAGAAGGGACAGCAATTCACCCCTCCACTTT.

This clone has a count of ten or more. The rearrangement uses TRBV7-3 and TRBJ2-5, with 7 bases aligning to TRBD1. V dropped 4 bases and J dropped 2; count of bases not matched to a gene: 13. This CDR3 is built from 17 residues. Germline V gives CDR1 SGHTA, CDR2 FQGTGA. This chain's CDR3 is CASSSALGTVDQETQYF. CDR3 bases: TGTGCCAGCAGCTCCGCACTTGGGACAGTCGATCAAGAGACCCAGTACTTC.

This clone was seen at least ten times. The chain carries TRBV9 and TRBJ2-2; weak D call: TRBD2 (5 bases). The CDR3 consists of 13 residues. Trimming pared 0 bases from V and 7 bases from J, leaving 7 bases between. Germline V CDR1 and CDR2: SGDLS, YYNGEE. CDR3 bases: TGTGCCAGCAGCGTAGCTGAGGGCGGGGAGCTGTTTTTT. Translated: CASSVAEGGELFF.

This clone was seen a handful of times. The gene calls are TRBV6-2 or TRBV6-3 and TRBJ2-1; D remains ambiguous. Germline CDR1 is MNHEY and CDR2 is SVGEGT. The CDR3 loop spans 15 amino acids. V lost 2 bases, J lost 16 bases, and 24 bases lay in between. DNA of the CDR3: TGTGCCAGCAGTTACGAGTCCAGCTCCTACAATGATCATTTCTTC. It translates to CASSYESSSYNDHFF.

This clone was observed at least ten times. V usage is TRBV19 and J usage is TRBJ2-4; unclear D gene. The CDR3 spans 13 residues. Trimming shortened V by 10 bases and J by 7 bases, and 17 bases separated the two germline ends. Per germline, CDR1 LNHDA and CDR2 SQIVND (reference sequence). CDR3 protein: CATRANQENIQYF. CDR3 DNA: TGTGCCACCCGTGCCAATCAGGAGAACATTCAGTACTTC. The variable domain in full, with the rest retrieved from reference TRBV19 and TRBJ2-4, is DGGITQSPKYLFRKEGQNVTLSCEQNLNHDAMYWYRQDPGQGLRLIYYSQIVNDFQKGDIAEGYSVSREKKESFPLTVTSAQKNPTAFYLCATRANQENIQYFGAGTRLSVL.

This clone was observed a handful of times. The junction departs from germline at one end; a sequencing error may be responsible. The genes are TRBV19 and TRBJ2-7; 7 nucleotides align to TRBD2. The CDR3 totals 15 residues. Germline V gene lookup returns CDR1 LNHDA and CDR2 SQIVND (reference sequence). DNA for the CDR3: TGTGCCACTAGTATTACTAGCGTGGCCCCCTACGAGCAGTACTTC. It is translated as CATSITSVAPYEQYF.

The table lists this clone with many counts. J is TRBJ2-7 and V is TRBV6-1, with TRBD1 identical over 10 bases. With 10 bases clipped from V and 2 bases from J, the junction kept 8 bases outside the gene matches. The germline CDR1 and CDR2 sequences are MNHNS and SASEGT. The CDR3 sequence is 14 residues long. The CDR3 bases are TGTGCCATCCGAGGGACAGGGGAAACCTACGAGCAGTACTTC. It yields the protein CAIRGTGETYEQYF.

In its sample, this clone was seen many times. The gene calls are TRBV20-1 and TRBJ2-7, with D tentatively TRBD1 or TRBD2 (5 bases each). The V and J ends lost 6 bases and 0 bases respectively, with 21 bases between them. The length of the CDR3 is 16 residues. Germline-derived CDR1 and CDR2 are DFQATT and SNEGSKA (reference sequence). In DNA form, the CDR3 reads TGCAGTGCCATAGGAAGGTCGGGGCTCCTCTCCTACGAGCAGTACTTC. Amino acid sequence: CSAIGRSGLLSYEQYF.

V usage is TRBV12-3 or TRBV12-4 and J usage is TRBJ2-1; no reliable D call. Trimming stripped 8 bases from V and 3 bases from J, with 17 bases between. The CDR3 has 15 residues. The CDR3 loop is CASCPHLGVYNEQFF. CDR3 sequence (DNA): TGTGCCAGCTGCCCCCACCTTGGAGTCTACAATGAGCAGTTCTTC.

This clone occurred many times. The chain joins TRBV28 to TRBJ2-2, with D perhaps TRBD1 (7 bases). CDR1 MDHEN and CDR2 SYDVKM come from the germline V gene. CDR3 length: 14 amino acids. V gave up 5 bases and J gave up 13 bases, with 20 bases separating them. The CDR3 DNA reads TGTGCCAGCAGTCCAGCGGAGGGGGCCGGTAGGCTGTTTTTT. Translation gives CASSPAEGAGRLFF.

The rearrangement joins TRBV5-1 to TRBJ2-3; 8 bases agree with TRBD1. With 4 bases clipped from V and 3 bases from J, the junction kept 7 bases outside the gene matches. Germline loops: CDR1 SGHRS, CDR2 YFSETQ. CDR3 length equals 15 residues. CDR3 region: CASSQDGTGTDTQYF. The CDR3 DNA reads as TGCGCCAGCAGCCAAGACGGGACAGGAACAGATACGCAGTATTTT.

This clone was detected ten times or more. The V and J genes are TRBV6-5 and TRBJ1-4; D is uncertain. Per germline, CDR1 MNHEY and CDR2 SVGAGI. V lost 2 bases to trimming and J lost 7 bases, with 11 bases between them. The CDR3 runs 14 residues. The CDR3 nucleotides read TGTGCCAGCAGTTACGGGGTAGAATTTGAAAAACTGTTTTTT. The encoded protein is CASSYGVEFEKLFF.

This clone was found many times. The chain couples TRBV20-1 to TRBJ2-3, with a tentative D call TRBD1 (6 bases). CDR1 and CDR2 from the germline V gene are DFQATT and SNEGSKA (reference sequence). The ends were cut back, 2 bases at V and 6 bases at J, with 15 bases in the middle. CDR3 length equals 14 residues. The CDR3 nucleotides read TGCAGTGCTAGACTACAGGGAGCCGGGGATACGCAGTATTTT. Protein product: CSARLQGAGDTQYF.

This clone showed up just once. The chain is built from TRBV4-1 and TRBJ2-1; D is unresolved. Germline CDR1 reads MGHRA; CDR2 reads YSYEKL. Trimming took 5 bases from V and 7 from J, leaving 21 bases between them. The CDR3 totals 16 residues. The CDR3 protein is CASSKLASVGYNEQFF. For the CDR3, the DNA is TGCGCCAGCAGCAAGCTGGCCTCGGTGGGGTATAATGAGCAGTTCTTC.

In its sample, this clone was seen many times. V is TRBV7-2 and J is TRBJ2-5; D gene uncertain. V was clipped by 1 base and J by 4 bases, with 7 bases between them. Germline assignment: CDR1 SGHTA and CDR2 FQGNSA. This CDR3 is 13 amino acids long. The CDR3 here is CASSLELLETQYF. CDR3 coding DNA: TGTGCCAGCAGCTTAGAACTTTTAGAGACCCAGTACTTC.

This clone has ten or more counts. V and J are TRBV20-1 and TRBJ1-5; the D gene is possibly TRBD1 (5 bases). V lost 6 bases to trimming and J lost 6 bases, with 18 bases between them. This CDR3 comprises 14 residues. Germline lookup yields CDR1 DFQATT and CDR2 SNEGSKA (reference sequence). CDR3 sequence reads: CSAHRDGLSQPQHF. In DNA, the CDR3 is TGCAGTGCACACCGGGACGGACTTTCTCAGCCCCAGCATTTT.

This clone was seen repeatedly, ten times or more. The CDR3 here is CASSLGLAGGPFQETQYF. The CDR3, as DNA: TGTGCCAGCAGCCTAGGACTAGCGGGAGGTCCATTTCAAGAGACCCAGTACTTC. The V gene is TRBV4-2, the J gene TRBJ2-5; 14 positions agree with TRBD2. V gave up 4 bases and J gave up 2 bases; unmatched junction bases: 9. From germline, CDR1 is LGHNA and CDR2 YNFKEQ. CDR3 length: 18 residues.

This clone showed up many times. The genes are TRBV3-1 and TRBJ2-1; D is perhaps TRBD1 (5 bases). CDR1 and CDR2 from the germline V gene are LGHDT and YNNKEL (reference sequence). Trimming pared 1 base from V and 8 bases from J, leaving 15 bases between. The CDR3 is 15 residues long. The CDR3 sequence: CASSQAWGPTDEQFF. The CDR3 DNA follows: TGTGCCAGCAGCCAAGCTTGGGGCCCTACCGATGAGCAGTTCTTC.